This T cell receptor beta chain was found in a study of T cell responses to AZD1222 COVID-19 vaccine. About this clone itself: Its specificity is not known.

Overall study results and limits: White British people made up most donors, females outnumbered males, and clonal diversity was possibly underestimated.

Here immunoSEQ multiplex PCR was the method, and the copy in TCRdb shows in-frame clones only, minus some. The sample holds 150,000 to 200,000 clones, around 95% seen once. Germline V CDR1 and CDR2: WSHSY, SAAADI. The CDR3 totals 14 residues. Losses at the gene ends were 5 bases for V and 5 bases for J; bases not matched to a gene: 8. The sequences come from peripheral blood, collected on day 0 of AZD1222 vaccination. The receptor was derived from an adult in good health. The genes are TRBV10-2 and TRBJ1-1; the match to TRBD1 covers 7 bases. Written as DNA, the CDR3 is TGCGCCAGCAGTATCCAGGGGGGGTGGACTGAAGCTTTCTTT. Translation: CASSIQGGWTEAFF.